This passage covers 27 T cell receptor beta chains from one sample sequenced in a study of immune cell composition in non-small cell lung cancer. Method: immunoSEQ multiplex PCR; TCRdb's copy keeps in-frame clones and lacks some. The sample gives roughly 6,600 clones, around three quarters of which show up once; 4.4% is in the top ten. What was sequenced was lung tumor tissue. The receptors come from a human donor with non-small cell lung cancer.

This chain connects TRBV18 to TRBJ2-7, with 9 bases aligning to TRBD1. V lost 6 bases to trimming and J lost 5 bases; unmatched junction nucleotides: 11. Germline CDR1 reads KGHSH; CDR2 reads LQKENI. The CDR3 loop spans 15 amino acids. The CDR3 here is CASSQRQGGRNEQYF. Here the CDR3 DNA reads TGTGCCAGCTCGCAGAGACAGGGGGGTAGGAACGAGCAGTACTTC.

Comments on this clone: The same CDR3 is also encoded by other DNA sequences in this sample. The genes are TRBV19 and TRBJ2-3; tentative D call: TRBD1 (5 bases). Trimming pared 3 bases from V and 0 bases from J, leaving 7 bases between. This CDR3 has 14 amino acids. Germline V lookup: CDR1 LNHDA, CDR2 SQIVND (reference sequence). The CDR3 protein is CASSIDRSTDTQYF. The CDR3 coding sequence is TGTGCCAGTAGTATCGACAGAAGCACAGATACGCAGTATTTT.

This clone has a single count. The chain joins TRBV6-6 to TRBJ1-2; 7 positions match TRBD1. Germline CDR1 is MNHNY and CDR2 is SVGAGI (reference sequence). Germline trimming cut 6 bases from V and 3 bases from J; bases unmatched to any gene: 13. The CDR3 is 16 amino acids. The DNA of the CDR3 is TGTGCCAGCAGGGTGGGAGTAACAGGGGTTCACTATGGCTACACCTTC. This codes for CASRVGVTGVHYGYTF.

The rearrangement uses TRBV5-1 and TRBJ2-7; 9 positions agree with TRBD2. The CDR3 covers 16 residues. CDR1 and CDR2 (germline): SGHRS, YFSETQ. V was pared by 1 base and J by 5 bases, with 10 bases of the junction left unmatched. In DNA form, the CDR3 reads TGCGCCAGCAGCTTGTCCTATGGGACTAGCTTTCACGAGCAGTACTTC. It specifies CASSLSYGTSFHEQYF.

This sequence joins TRBV10-1 and TRBJ1-6, with TRBD1 as a possible D gene (6 bases). The V gene lost 5 bases and the J gene lost 10 bases, with 18 bases spanning the gap. The CDR3 spans 15 residues. Germline-derived CDR1 and CDR2 are WNHNN and SYGVQD (reference sequence). CDR3 residues: CASSRGWGGRSPLHF. CDR3 nucleotides: TGCGCCAGCAGTAGGGGGTGGGGGGGGCGATCACCCCTCCACTTT.

The chain employs TRBV6-1 and TRBJ2-3; 7 positions agree with TRBD2. The CDR3 totals 12 residues. Losses at the gene ends were 6 bases for V and 4 bases for J; bases not matched to a gene: 1. Germline loops: CDR1 MNHNS, CDR2 SASEGT. CDR3 residues: CASSRGADTQYF. The CDR3 bases are TGTGCCAGCAGCCGGGGGGCAGATACGCAGTATTTT.

The V call is TRBV19, the J call TRBJ1-3; TRBD1 matches at 8 bases. The CDR3 runs to 14 residues. The J segment lost 3 bases and the V segment lost 9 bases, leaving 7 bases of the junction unmatched. The germline V gene encodes CDR1 LNHDA and CDR2 SQIVND (reference sequence). This CDR3 is CASRTGLDGNTIYF. CDR3 nucleotide sequence: TGTGCCAGCAGGACAGGGCTTGATGGAAACACCATATATTTT.

The rearrangement joins TRBV4-1 to TRBJ1-5; D is perhaps TRBD1 (5 bases). V was shortened by 1 base and J by 6 bases, with 16 bases between the two germline ends. CDR1 MGHRA and CDR2 YSYEKL come from the germline V gene. CDR3 size: 16 residues. CDR3 sequence: CASSQGWGVQVQPQHF. The CDR3 nucleotides read TGCGCCAGCAGCCAAGGGTGGGGGGTTCAGGTTCAGCCCCAGCATTTT.

Of note for this clone: An end of the junction does not agree with germline; a read error may underlie this. The gene calls are TRBV5-1 and TRBJ2-3; weak D call: TRBD2 (6 bases). In germline, CDR1 is SGHRS, CDR2 YFSETQ. The CDR3 is made up of 14 amino acids. This CDR3 reads CASSFSGSTDTQYF. CDR3 nucleotides: TGCGCCAGCAGCTTTAGCGGTAGCACGGATACGCAGTATTTT.

The CDR3 DNA reads as TGTGCCAGCAGCTTAACTCCTTCTAACTATGGCTACACCTTC. It codes for CASSLTPSNYGYTF. The chain links TRBV5-5 to TRBJ1-2; unclear D gene. Germline V CDR1 and CDR2: SGHKS, YYEKEE (reference sequence). V was pared by 2 bases and J by 0 bases, with 8 bases between. This CDR3 has 14 residues.

This chain connects TRBV27 to TRBJ1-2; 8 bases are shared with TRBD1. The germline CDR1 and CDR2 sequences are MNHEY and SMNVEV (reference sequence). This CDR3 region has 15 residues. J was trimmed by 8 bases and V by 1 base; bases with no gene match: 9. The CDR3 DNA reads TGTGCCAGCAGTTTATTCTCGGACAGGGCCGGGGGCTACACCTTC. This gives the protein CASSLFSDRAGGYTF.

This clone was recorded once. Here the CDR3 reads CASSFRPASGGSGSYNEQFF. For the CDR3, the DNA is TGTGCCAGCAGTTTCCGCCCTGCCTCAGGGGGCTCAGGCTCCTACAATGAGCAGTTCTTC. This chain uses TRBV27 with TRBJ2-1; 8 bases are shared with TRBD1. CDR1 and CDR2 from the germline V gene are MNHEY and SMNVEV (reference sequence). The CDR3 extends over 20 amino acids. The V gene end was trimmed by 3 bases and the J gene end by 0 bases; junction bases not matched to a gene: 16.

This clone was seen only once. The rearrangement uses TRBV28 and TRBJ1-4; TRBD1 matches 7 bases. Germline values: CDR1 MDHEN, CDR2 SYDVKM. The CDR3 consists of 16 residues. Trimming cost V 6 bases and J 0 bases; bases outside gene matches: 7. CDR3 coding DNA: TGTGCCAGCAGCCCTGGGACAGACACAACTAATGAAAAACTGTTTTTT. Its translation: CASSPGTDTTNEKLFF.

The table lists this clone with a few counts. V gene TRBV11-2 combines with J gene TRBJ2-4; 8 bases are shared with TRBD2. This CDR3 contains 14 residues. Germline lookup yields CDR1 SGHAT and CDR2 FQNNGV. The junction had 9 bases not matched to a gene; V was cut back by 5 bases and J by 9 bases. The CDR3 DNA reads as TGTGCCAGCAGCCCTGGGACTAGAAGGGGCATTCAGTACTTC. Translating gives CASSPGTRRGIQYF.

The chain is built from TRBV6-6 and TRBJ1-2; D remains ambiguous. The V gene lost 8 bases and the J gene lost 4 bases, with 14 bases spanning the gap. The CDR3 contains 13 residues. Germline V gene sequence: CDR1 MNHNY, CDR2 SVGAGI (reference sequence). In nucleotides, the CDR3 is TGTGCCAGCCGAGCGGAACTGTTCTATGGCTACACCTTC. Its translation is CASRAELFYGYTF.

V and J are TRBV4-1 and TRBJ2-7, with 14 bases aligning to TRBD2. The junction had 8 bases not matched to a gene; V was cut back by 4 bases and J by 3 bases. The CDR3 is made up of 17 amino acids. CDR1 is MGHRA, CDR2 YSYEKL, per germline. The CDR3 region has the DNA TGCGCCAGCAGCCCGGGACTAGCGGGAGAGACAGACTACGAGCAGTACTTC. Translated, it gives CASSPGLAGETDYEQYF.

The chain carries TRBV7-9 and TRBJ2-5; D call uncertain. CDR1 and CDR2 from the germline V gene are SEHNR and FQNEAQ (reference sequence). The CDR3 has 12 residues. Trimming removed 1 base from V and 4 bases from J, with 4 bases in between. The CDR3 DNA is TGTGCCAGCAGCTTAGAGAGAGAGACCCAGTACTTC. Encoded protein: CASSLERETQYF.

The chain combines TRBV7-9 with TRBJ2-4; 9 positions match TRBD1. Germline CDR1 and CDR2: SEHNR and FQNEAQ (reference sequence). The CDR3 has 16 residues. Trimming at V came to 2 bases and at J to 0 bases, leaving 2 bases not matched to a gene. The CDR3 loop reads CASSLLGQGAKNIQYF. CDR3 coding DNA: TGTGCCAGCAGCTTATTGGGACAGGGAGCCAAAAACATTCAGTACTTC.

V and J are TRBV10-3 and TRBJ2-1; TRBD2 aligns across 7 bases. There are 13 residues in the CDR3. The germline gives CDR1 ENHRY, CDR2 SYGVKD. V lost 10 bases, J lost 1 base, and 4 bases stayed unmatched. CDR3 protein: CATGAGSYNEQFF. DNA of the CDR3: TGTGCCACGGGAGCGGGATCCTACAATGAGCAGTTCTTC.

This chain connects TRBV4-1 to TRBJ2-6; 10 bases line up with TRBD1. Germline assignment: CDR1 MGHRA and CDR2 YSYEKL. The CDR3 sequence is 20 residues long. Trimming cost V 2 bases and J 4 bases; bases outside gene matches: 14. This CDR3 is CASSQSSSGTGAYGANVLTF. Written as DNA, the CDR3 is TGCGCCAGCAGCCAATCATCCTCGGGGACAGGGGCTTACGGGGCCAACGTCCTGACTTTC.

The chain joins TRBV29-1 to TRBJ2-2, with 7 bases aligning to TRBD1. The germline V gene encodes CDR1 SQVTM and CDR2 ANQGSEA. CDR3 length: 13 amino acids. J gave up 7 bases and V 7 bases, and 9 bases lay outside the gene matches. The CDR3 DNA follows: TGCAGCGCCGCTGCAGGGGGTCACGGGGAGCTGTTTTTT. Translated, it gives CSAAAGGHGELFF.

The rearrangement joins TRBV5-8 to TRBJ2-5; D is unresolved. The ends were cut back, 6 bases at V and 5 bases at J, with 8 bases in the middle. CDR1 and CDR2 (germline): SGHTS, YDEGEE. The CDR3 is 11 amino acids. CDR3 in DNA: TGTGCCAGCACTCCGGGTGAGACCCAGTACTTC. It yields the protein CASTPGETQYF.

V usage is TRBV11-2 and J usage is TRBJ2-2; 11 nucleotides agree with TRBD2. Germline V gives CDR1 SGHAT, CDR2 FQNNGV. This CDR3 spans 19 amino acids. J was trimmed by 3 bases and V by 6 bases; bases with no gene match: 15. This CDR3 reads CASRGNRGGTSGYTGELFF. CDR3 bases: TGTGCCAGCAGAGGAAATAGAGGGGGGACTAGCGGTTACACCGGGGAGCTGTTTTTT. The full variable domain, in which reference TRBV11-2 and TRBJ2-2 provide the parts outside the CDR3, is EAGVAQSPRYKIIEKRQSVAFWCNPISGHATLYWYQQILGQGPKLLIQFQNNGVVDDSQLPKDRFSAERLKGVDSTLKIQPAKLEDSAVYLCASRGNRGGTSGYTGELFFGEGSRLTVL.

This clone came up once. The chain joins TRBV9 to TRBJ2-3, with TRBD2 identical over 8 bases. V shed 4 bases, J shed 2 bases, and the junction held 15 bases outside the gene matches. This CDR3 is built from 18 residues. Germline loops: CDR1 SGDLS, CDR2 YYNGEE. CDR3 region: CASSLRLELAGTTDTQYF. CDR3 nucleotide sequence: TGTGCCAGCAGCCTGAGACTCGAATTAGCGGGAACCACAGATACGCAGTATTTT.

The chain employs TRBV10-2 and TRBJ1-1; the match to TRBD1 covers 9 bases. The ends lost 11 bases at V and 0 bases at J; junction bases unmatched: 16. The V gene's germline CDR1 is WSHSY and CDR2 SAAADI. The CDR3 is 17 amino acids. Written as DNA, the CDR3 is TGCGCCTCACAGGGACAGGGTTTAATCGCGGTGAACACTGAAGCTTTCTTT. This sequence encodes CASQGQGLIAVNTEAFF.

The CDR3, as DNA: TGCGCCAGCAGCCGCGGACTGACGCTTACTGAAGCTTTCTTT. Residues: CASSRGLTLTEAFF. The chain links TRBV5-1 to TRBJ1-1; D is undetermined. V dropped 4 bases and J dropped 5 bases, with 15 bases sitting between them. Looked up from germline, CDR1 is SGHRS and CDR2 is YFSETQ. There are 14 residues in the CDR3.

The chain carries TRBV5-6 and TRBJ2-1, with TRBD2 matching over 10 bases. Trimming took 0 bases from V and 8 from J; bases not matched to a gene: 5. The CDR3 has 15 residues. CDR1 and CDR2 from the germline V gene are SGHDT and YYEEEE. DNA of the CDR3: TGTGCCAGCAGCTTGGTCGCTAGCGGGAGTGATGAGCAGTTCTTC. Its protein is CASSLVASGSDEQFF. The full variable domain, with the rest looked up from reference TRBV5-6 and TRBJ2-1, is DAGVTQSPTHLIKTRGQQVTLRCSPKSGHDTVSWYQQALGQGPQFIFQYYEEEERQRGNFPDRFSGHQFPNYSSELNVNALLLGDSALYLCASSLVASGSDEQFFGPGTRLTVL.